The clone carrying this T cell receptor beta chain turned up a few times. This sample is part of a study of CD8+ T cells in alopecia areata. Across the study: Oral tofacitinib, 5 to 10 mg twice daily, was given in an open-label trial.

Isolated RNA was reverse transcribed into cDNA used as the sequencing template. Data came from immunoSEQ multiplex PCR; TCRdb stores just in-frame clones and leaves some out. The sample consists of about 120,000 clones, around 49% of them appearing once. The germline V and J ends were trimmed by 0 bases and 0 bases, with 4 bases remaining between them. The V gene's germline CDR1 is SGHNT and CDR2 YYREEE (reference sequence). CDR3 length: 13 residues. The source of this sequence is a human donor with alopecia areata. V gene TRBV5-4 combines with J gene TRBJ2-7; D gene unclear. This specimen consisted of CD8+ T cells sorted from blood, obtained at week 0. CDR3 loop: CASSLGSSYEQYF. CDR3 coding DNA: TGTGCCAGCAGCTTGGGAAGCTCCTACGAGCAGTACTTC.